These 2 T cell receptor beta chains were sequenced from one sample in a study of blood T cell repertoires in COVID-19 (dated by TCRdb to 2020 to 2021). The method was the immunoSEQ multiplex PCR assay. Sourced from immuneACCESS, this table was stored by TCRdb with only in-frame sequences that have V and J called. A share of the clones is absent; for the studies checked, an unresolved V gene accounts for under half, and the remainder has no known explanation. This sample holds about 100,000 clones; 86% were observed only once. The ten largest clones capture approximately 1.8% of the sample. Material for sequencing was peripheral blood. Every receptor here comes from a man older than 75 with acute or convalescent COVID-19.

The chain has TRBV10-3 and TRBJ2-7; a possible D gene is TRBD1 (7 bases). The CDR3 loop spans 14 amino acids. Trimming pared 9 bases from V and 0 bases from J, leaving 15 bases between. Germline values: CDR1 ENHRY, CDR2 SYGVKD. The CDR3 DNA reads as TGTGCCATACAGGGGACTCGGAACTCCTACGAGCAGTACTTC. Protein sequence: CAIQGTRNSYEQYF.

Judged by abundance, this clone is medium-sized (0.01 to 0.1%). The chain couples TRBV4-1 to TRBJ1-1, with D maybe TRBD1 (5 bases). The CDR3 is made up of 17 amino acids. V lost 1 base and J 1 base, leaving 16 bases between the germline ends. Per the germline V gene, CDR1 is MGHRA and CDR2 is YSYEKL. CDR3 in amino acids: CASSQASTGTQNTEAFF. In DNA, the CDR3 is TGCGCCAGCAGCCAAGCCTCAACCGGGACTCAGAACACTGAAGCTTTCTTT.